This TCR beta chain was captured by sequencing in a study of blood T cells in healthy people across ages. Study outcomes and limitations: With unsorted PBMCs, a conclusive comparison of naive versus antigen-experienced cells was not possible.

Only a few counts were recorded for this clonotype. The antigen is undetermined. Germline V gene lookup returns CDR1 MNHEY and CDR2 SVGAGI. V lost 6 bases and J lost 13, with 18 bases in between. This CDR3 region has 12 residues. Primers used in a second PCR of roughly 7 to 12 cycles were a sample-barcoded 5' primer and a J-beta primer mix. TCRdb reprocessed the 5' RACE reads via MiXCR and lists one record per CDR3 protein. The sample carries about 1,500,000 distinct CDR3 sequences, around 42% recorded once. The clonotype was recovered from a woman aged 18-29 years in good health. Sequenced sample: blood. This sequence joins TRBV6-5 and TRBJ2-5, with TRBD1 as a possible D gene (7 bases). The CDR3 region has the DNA TGTGCCAGCAGGGATAACAGGGGAGGTGGGTACTTC. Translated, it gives CASRDNRGGGYF.